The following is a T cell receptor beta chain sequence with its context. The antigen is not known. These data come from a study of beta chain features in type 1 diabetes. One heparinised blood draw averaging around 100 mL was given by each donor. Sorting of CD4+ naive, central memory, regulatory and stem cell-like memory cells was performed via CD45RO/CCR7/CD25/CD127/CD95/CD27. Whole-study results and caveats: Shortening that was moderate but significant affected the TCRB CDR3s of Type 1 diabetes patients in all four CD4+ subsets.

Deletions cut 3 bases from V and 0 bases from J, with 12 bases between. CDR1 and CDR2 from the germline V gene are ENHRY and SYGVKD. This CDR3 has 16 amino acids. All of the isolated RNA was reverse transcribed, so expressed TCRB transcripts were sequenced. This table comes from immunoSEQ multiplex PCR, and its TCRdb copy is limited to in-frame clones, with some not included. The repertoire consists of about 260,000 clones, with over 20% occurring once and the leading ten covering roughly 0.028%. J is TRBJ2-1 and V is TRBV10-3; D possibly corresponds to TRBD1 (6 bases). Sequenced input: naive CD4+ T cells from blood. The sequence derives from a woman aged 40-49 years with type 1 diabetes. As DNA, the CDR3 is TGTGCCATCAGTGATACAGGGCCGAGCTCCTACAATGAGCAGTTCTTC. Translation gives CAISDTGPSSYNEQFF.